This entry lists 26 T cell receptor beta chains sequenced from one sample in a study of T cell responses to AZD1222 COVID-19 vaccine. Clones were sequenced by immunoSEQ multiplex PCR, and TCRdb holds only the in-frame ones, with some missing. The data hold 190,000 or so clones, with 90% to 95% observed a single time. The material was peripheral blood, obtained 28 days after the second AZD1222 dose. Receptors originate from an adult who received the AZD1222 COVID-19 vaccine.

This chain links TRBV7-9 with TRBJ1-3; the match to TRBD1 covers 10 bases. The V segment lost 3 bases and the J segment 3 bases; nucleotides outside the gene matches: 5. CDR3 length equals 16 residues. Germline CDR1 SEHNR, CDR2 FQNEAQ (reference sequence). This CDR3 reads CASSLPGQGNGNTIYF. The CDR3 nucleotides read TGTGCCAGCAGCTTGCCGGGACAGGGGAATGGAAACACCATATATTTT.

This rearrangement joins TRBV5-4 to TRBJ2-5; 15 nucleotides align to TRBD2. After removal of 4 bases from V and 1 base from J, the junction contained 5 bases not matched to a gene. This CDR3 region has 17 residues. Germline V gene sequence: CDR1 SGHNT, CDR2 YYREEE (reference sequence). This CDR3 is CASSTGTSGGLQETQYF. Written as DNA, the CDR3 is TGTGCCAGCAGCACAGGGACTAGCGGGGGGCTCCAAGAGACCCAGTACTTC.

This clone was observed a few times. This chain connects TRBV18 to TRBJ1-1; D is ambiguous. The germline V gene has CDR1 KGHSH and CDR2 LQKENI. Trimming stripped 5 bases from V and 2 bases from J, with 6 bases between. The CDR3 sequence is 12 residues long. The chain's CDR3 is CASSKGNTEAFF. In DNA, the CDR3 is TGTGCCAGCTCAAAGGGCAACACTGAAGCTTTCTTT. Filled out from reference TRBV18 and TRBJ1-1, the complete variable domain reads NAGVMQNPRHLVRRRGQEARLRCSPMKGHSHVYWYRQLPEEGLKFMVYLQKENIIDESGMPKERFSAEFPKEGPSILRIQQVVRGDSAAYFCASSKGNTEAFFGQGTRLTVV.

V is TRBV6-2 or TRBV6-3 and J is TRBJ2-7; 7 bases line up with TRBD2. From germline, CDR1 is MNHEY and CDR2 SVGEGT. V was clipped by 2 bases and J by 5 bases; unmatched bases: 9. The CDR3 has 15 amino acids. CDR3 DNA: TGTGCCAGCAGTTACATTCGGCTAGCGGCCCACGAGCAGTACTTC. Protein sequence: CASSYIRLAAHEQYF.

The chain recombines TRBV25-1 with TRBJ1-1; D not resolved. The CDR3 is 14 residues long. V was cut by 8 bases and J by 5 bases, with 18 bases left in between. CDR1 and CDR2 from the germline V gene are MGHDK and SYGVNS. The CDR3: CASQRQSSGTEAFF. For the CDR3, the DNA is TGTGCCAGCCAGCGGCAATCCTCGGGGACTGAAGCTTTCTTT.

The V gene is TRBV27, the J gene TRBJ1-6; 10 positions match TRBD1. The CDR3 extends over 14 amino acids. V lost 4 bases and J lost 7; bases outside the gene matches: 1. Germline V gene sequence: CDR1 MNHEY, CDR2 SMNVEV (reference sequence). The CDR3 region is CASSSGQGNSPLHF. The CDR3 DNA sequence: TGTGCCAGCAGTTCGGGACAGGGGAATTCACCCCTCCACTTT.

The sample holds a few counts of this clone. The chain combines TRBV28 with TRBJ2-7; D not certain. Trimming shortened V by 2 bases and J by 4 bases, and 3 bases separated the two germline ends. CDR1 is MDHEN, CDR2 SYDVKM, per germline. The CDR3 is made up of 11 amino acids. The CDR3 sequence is CASSLGYEQYF. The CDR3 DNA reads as TGTGCCAGCAGTTTAGGGTACGAGCAGTACTTC.

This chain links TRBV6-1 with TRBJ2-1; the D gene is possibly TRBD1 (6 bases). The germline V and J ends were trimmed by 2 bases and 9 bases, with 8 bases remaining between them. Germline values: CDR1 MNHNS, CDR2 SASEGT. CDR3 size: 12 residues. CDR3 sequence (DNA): TGTGCCAGCAGTGAAAGAGGGGGTGAGCAGTTCTTC. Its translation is CASSERGGEQFF.

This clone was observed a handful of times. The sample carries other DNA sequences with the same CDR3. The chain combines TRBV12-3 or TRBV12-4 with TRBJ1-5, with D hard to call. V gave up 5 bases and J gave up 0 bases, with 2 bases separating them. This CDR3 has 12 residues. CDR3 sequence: CASSDSNQPQHF. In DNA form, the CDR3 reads TGTGCCAGCAGTGATAGCAATCAGCCCCAGCATTTT.

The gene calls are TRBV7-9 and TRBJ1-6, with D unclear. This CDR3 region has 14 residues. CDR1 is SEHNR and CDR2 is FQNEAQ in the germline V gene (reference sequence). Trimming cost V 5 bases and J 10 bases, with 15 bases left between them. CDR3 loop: CASSPDYLESPLHF. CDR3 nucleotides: TGTGCCAGCAGCCCAGACTACCTGGAATCACCCCTCCACTTT.

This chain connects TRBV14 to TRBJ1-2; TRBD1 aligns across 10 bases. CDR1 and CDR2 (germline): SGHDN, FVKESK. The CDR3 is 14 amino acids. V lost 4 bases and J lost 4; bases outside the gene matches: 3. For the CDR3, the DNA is TGTGCCAGCAGCCCCTGGACAGGGGGCTATGGCTACACCTTC. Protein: CASSPWTGGYGYTF.

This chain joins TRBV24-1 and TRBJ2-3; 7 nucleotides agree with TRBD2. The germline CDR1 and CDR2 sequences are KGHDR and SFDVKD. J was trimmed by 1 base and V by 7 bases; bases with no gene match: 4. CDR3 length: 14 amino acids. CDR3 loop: CATRGRGGTDTQYF. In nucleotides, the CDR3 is TGTGCCACCAGAGGCCGGGGGGGCACAGATACGCAGTATTTT.

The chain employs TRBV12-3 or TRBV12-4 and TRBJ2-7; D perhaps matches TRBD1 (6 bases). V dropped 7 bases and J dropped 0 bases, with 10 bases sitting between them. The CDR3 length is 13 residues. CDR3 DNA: TGTGCCAGCAAGACAGGCCTCTCCTACGAGCAGTACTTC. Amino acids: CASKTGLSYEQYF.

The CDR3 region is CASSPQDDSTGELFF. The CDR3 DNA reads as TGTGCCAGCTCACCACAAGATGACAGCACCGGGGAGCTGTTTTTT. The rearrangement links TRBV18 to TRBJ2-2; tentatively, D is TRBD1 (5 bases). The ends were cut back, 1 base at V and 4 bases at J, with 10 bases in the middle. The CDR3 extends over 15 amino acids. In germline, CDR1 is KGHSH, CDR2 LQKENI.

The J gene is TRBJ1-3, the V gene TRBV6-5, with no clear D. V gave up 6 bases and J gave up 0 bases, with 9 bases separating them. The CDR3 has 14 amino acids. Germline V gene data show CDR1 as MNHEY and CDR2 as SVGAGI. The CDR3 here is CASRDWDSGNTIYF. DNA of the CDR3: TGTGCCAGCAGGGACTGGGACTCTGGAAACACCATATATTTT.

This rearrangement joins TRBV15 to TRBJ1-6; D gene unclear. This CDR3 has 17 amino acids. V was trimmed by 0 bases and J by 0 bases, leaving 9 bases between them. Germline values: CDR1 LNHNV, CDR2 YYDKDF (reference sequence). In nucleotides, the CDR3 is TGTGCCACCAGCAGAGATCCCACTAGCTCCTATAATTCACCCCTCCACTTT. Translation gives CATSRDPTSSYNSPLHF.

The CDR3 region has the DNA TGTGCCAGCAGCGGGGACAGTTTTAGCAATCAGCCCCAGCATTTT. This translates into CASSGDSFSNQPQHF. The rearrangement joins TRBV2 to TRBJ1-5; 7 positions agree with TRBD1. The CDR3 is made up of 15 amino acids. V was clipped by 6 bases and J by 0 bases; unmatched bases: 5. Germline CDR1 SNHLY, CDR2 FYNNEI.

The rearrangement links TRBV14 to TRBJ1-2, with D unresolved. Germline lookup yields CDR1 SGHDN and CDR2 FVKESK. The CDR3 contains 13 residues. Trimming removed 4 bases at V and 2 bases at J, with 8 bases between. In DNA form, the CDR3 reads TGTGCCAGCAGCCGTAGCGTGAACTATGGCTACACCTTC. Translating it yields CASSRSVNYGYTF.

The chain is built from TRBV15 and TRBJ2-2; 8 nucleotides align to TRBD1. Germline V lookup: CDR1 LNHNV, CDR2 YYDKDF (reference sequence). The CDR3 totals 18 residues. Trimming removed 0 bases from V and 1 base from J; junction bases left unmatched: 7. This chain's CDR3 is CATSREGPGTGNTGELFF. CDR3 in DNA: TGTGCCACCAGCAGAGAGGGGCCCGGGACAGGGAACACCGGGGAGCTGTTTTTT.

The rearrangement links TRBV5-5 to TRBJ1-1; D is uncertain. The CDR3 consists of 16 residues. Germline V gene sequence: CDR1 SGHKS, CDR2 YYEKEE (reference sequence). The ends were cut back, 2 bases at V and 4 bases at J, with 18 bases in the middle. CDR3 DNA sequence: TGTGCCAGCAGCTTATCACAATCGGGTGTCAGCACTGAAGCTTTCTTT. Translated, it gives CASSLSQSGVSTEAFF.

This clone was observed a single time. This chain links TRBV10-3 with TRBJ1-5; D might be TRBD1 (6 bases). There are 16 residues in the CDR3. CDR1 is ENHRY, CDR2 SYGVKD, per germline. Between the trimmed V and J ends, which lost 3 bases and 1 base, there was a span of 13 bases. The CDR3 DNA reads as TGTGCCATCAGTGAAGGGGGAGGGACGAGCAATCAGCCCCAGCATTTT. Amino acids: CAISEGGGTSNQPQHF.

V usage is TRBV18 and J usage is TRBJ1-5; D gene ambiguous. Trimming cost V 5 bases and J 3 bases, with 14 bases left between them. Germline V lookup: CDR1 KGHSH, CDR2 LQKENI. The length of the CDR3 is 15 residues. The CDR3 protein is CASSASALANQPQHF. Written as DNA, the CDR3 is TGTGCCAGCTCAGCCTCAGCCCTGGCCAATCAGCCCCAGCATTTT.

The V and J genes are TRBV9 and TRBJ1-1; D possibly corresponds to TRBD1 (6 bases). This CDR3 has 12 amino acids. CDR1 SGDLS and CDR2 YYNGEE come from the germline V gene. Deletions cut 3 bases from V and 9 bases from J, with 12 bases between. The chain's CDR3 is CASSARTEKAFF. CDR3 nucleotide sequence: TGTGCCAGCAGCGCCCGGACAGAAAAAGCTTTCTTT.

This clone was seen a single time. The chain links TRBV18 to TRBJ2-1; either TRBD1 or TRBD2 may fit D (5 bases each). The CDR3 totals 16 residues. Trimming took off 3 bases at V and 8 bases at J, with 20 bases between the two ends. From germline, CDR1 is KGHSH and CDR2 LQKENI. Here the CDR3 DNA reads TGTGCCAGCTCACCGCCGGGACCGGGATTTGGCGATGAGCAGTTCTTC. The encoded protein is CASSPPGPGFGDEQFF.

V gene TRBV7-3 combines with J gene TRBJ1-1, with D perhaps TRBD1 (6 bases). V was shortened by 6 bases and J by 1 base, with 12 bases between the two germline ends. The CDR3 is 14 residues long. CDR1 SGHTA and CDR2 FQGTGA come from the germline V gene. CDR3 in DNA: TGTGCCAGCAGTCTACAGGGCACGAACACTGAAGCTTTCTTT. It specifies CASSLQGTNTEAFF. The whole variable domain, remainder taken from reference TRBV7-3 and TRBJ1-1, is GAGVSQTPSNKVTEKGKYVELRCDPISGHTALYWYRQSLGQGPEFLIYFQGTGAADDSGLPNDRFFAVRPEGSVSTLKIQRTERGDSAVYLCASSLQGTNTEAFFGQGTRLTVV.

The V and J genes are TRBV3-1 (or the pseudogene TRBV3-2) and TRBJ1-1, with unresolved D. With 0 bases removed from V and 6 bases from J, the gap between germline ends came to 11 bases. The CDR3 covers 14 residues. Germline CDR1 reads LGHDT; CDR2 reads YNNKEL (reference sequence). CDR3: CASSQEGGSSEAFF. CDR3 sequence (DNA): TGTGCCAGCAGCCAAGAAGGTGGCAGCTCTGAAGCTTTCTTT.